The 20 T cell receptor beta chains reported below all come from one sample, sequenced in a study of T cells in women clearing cervical HPV infection. TCRdb's copy holds only in-frame clones and misses some; the assay was immunoSEQ multiplex PCR. The sample spans tens of thousands of clones; the ten largest clones claim 3% to 3.5%. Sequencing was performed on blood buffy coat. These receptors originate from a woman aged 18 to 69 with a cervical HPV16 infection that either progressed to CIN3+ or cleared (not recorded which).

The covered CDR3 bases are TGTGCCAGCAGCTCCCAGTTCACAGATACG. This codes for CASSSQFTDT. In full, the CDR3 reads CASSSQFTDTQYF. The chain carries TRBV7-8 and TRBJ2-3; D gene ambiguous. The sequenced fragment ends 3 residues before the CDR3 boundary, so the rest is inferred from the germline J gene. V lost 4 bases, J lost 2 bases, and 7 bases lay in between. The CDR3 contains 13 residues. Germline V gene data show CDR1 as SGHVS and CDR2 as FQNEAQ.

Concerning this clone itself: Sequencing ends 3 residues short of the CDR3 end; the germline J gene provides the rest. The chain recombines TRBV2 with TRBJ2-7; D remains ambiguous. Germline CDR1 reads SNHLY; CDR2 reads FYNNEI. V was clipped by 8 bases and J by 2 bases, with 13 bases between them. The CDR3 totals 13 residues. The CDR3 bases that were read are TGTGCCAGCTTAACTCCAAGGGCCTACGAG. This encodes CASLTPRAYE. The entire CDR3 sequence reads CASLTPRAYEQYF.

As regards this clone: The read terminates 3 residues ahead of where the CDR3 ends, so the germline J gene completes it. The chain combines TRBV18 with TRBJ1-2; TRBD1 agrees at 9 bases. There are 14 residues in the CDR3. Germline V gives CDR1 KGHSH, CDR2 LQKENI. The V gene end was trimmed by 4 bases and the J gene end by 5 bases; junction bases not matched to a gene: 5. CDR3 bases read: TGTGCCAGCTCACAGGGACAGGGCCTGTATGGC. This translates into CASSQGQGLYG. The CDR3 in full is CASSQGQGLYGYTF.

Concerning this clone itself: Sequencing ends 3 residues short of the CDR3 end; the germline J gene provides the rest. Other DNA sequences in this specimen translate into the identical CDR3. The J gene is TRBJ2-1, the V gene TRBV18; 9 bases align to TRBD2. This CDR3 spans 16 amino acids. Germline V gives CDR1 KGHSH, CDR2 LQKENI. The V and J ends lost 3 bases and 4 bases, in that order; junction bases with no gene match: 7. The CDR3 DNA, read in part, is TGTGCCAGCTCACCTCCCGGCGGGGGGGTTTACAATGAG. Its translation: CASSPPGGGVYNE. The full CDR3 sequence reads CASSPPGGGVYNEQFF.

Points on this clone: Its ends do not fully match the called genes, so a read error is possible. Read sequence stops 3 residues before the CDR3 end, and the germline J gene provides the missing end. Other nucleotide sequences from this sample produce the same CDR3. The V and J genes are TRBV5-1 and TRBJ1-3, with D unclear. The CDR3 is 15 residues long. From germline, CDR1 is SGHRS and CDR2 YFSETQ. The CDR3 spells CASSLEGFSGNTIYF. Partial CDR3 DNA: TGCGCCAGCAGCTTGGAAGGGTTCTCTGGAAACACA.

With regard to this clone: Read sequence stops 3 residues before the CDR3 end, and the germline J gene provides the missing end. This chain uses TRBV5-6 with TRBJ1-1; TRBD1 agrees at 7 bases. In germline, CDR1 is SGHDT, CDR2 YYEEEE. The CDR3 length is 14 residues. V was clipped by 5 bases and J by 1 base; unmatched bases: 5. The covered CDR3 bases are TGTGCCAGCAGGCTACAGGGGTGGAACACTGAA. It encodes CASRLQGWNTE. The whole CDR3 sequence reads CASRLQGWNTEAFF.

Worth noting for this clone: The read halts 3 residues ahead of the CDR3 end, with the missing end drawn from the germline J gene. The genes are TRBV5-1 and TRBJ2-5; the D gene is possibly TRBD2 (7 bases). The CDR3 length is 16 residues. V lost 3 bases, J lost 5 bases, and 20 bases lay in between. The germline V gene encodes CDR1 SGHRS and CDR2 YFSETQ. CDR3 DNA, as far as it was read: TGCGCCAGCAGCTCGGGGGGACATCCTGGAAGGGAGACC. Its protein product is CASSSGGHPGRET. The CDR3 in full is CASSSGGHPGRETQYF.

On this clone itself: The read ends 3 residues shy of where the CDR3 ends; the end is completed using the germline J gene. This chain joins TRBV20-1 and TRBJ2-1, with 7 nucleotides matching TRBD2. The CDR3 runs to 16 residues. Germline assignment: CDR1 DFQATT and CDR2 SNEGSKA (reference sequence). With V trimmed by 5 bases and J by 2 bases, 12 bases remained unmatched. The CDR3 DNA, read in part, is TGCAGTGCTCTGGGGAGCGGGGCCCCGCCCTACAATGAG. Protein product: CSALGSGAPPYNE. The entire CDR3 protein reads CSALGSGAPPYNEQFF.

About this clone: Sequencing ends 3 residues short of the CDR3 end; the germline J gene provides the rest. The rearrangement uses TRBV9 and TRBJ2-5; D gene uncertain. The CDR3 runs 13 residues. The V end lost 0 bases, the J end lost 5 bases, and 8 bases lay between the germline ends. Germline loops: CDR1 SGDLS, CDR2 YYNGEE. The part of the CDR3 DNA that was read is TGTGCCAGCAGCGTAGGCGGTAAGGAGACC. Translation gives CASSVGGKET. The complete CDR3 sequence is CASSVGGKETQYF.

A note on this clone: The read halts 3 residues ahead of the CDR3 end, with the missing end drawn from the germline J gene. This chain joins TRBV6-1 and TRBJ2-7; 10 bases line up with TRBD1. The CDR3 runs 15 residues. Germline V lookup: CDR1 MNHNS, CDR2 SASEGT. V shed 2 bases and J 4 bases; nucleotides not matched to a gene: 5. The part of the CDR3 DNA that was read is TGTGCCAGCAGTGAATGGACAGGGGGGCCATACGAG. Encoded protein: CASSEWTGGPYE. The complete CDR3 protein is CASSEWTGGPYEQYF.

For this clone: Read coverage stops 3 residues before the CDR3 terminus; the germline J gene supplies the remainder. The J gene is TRBJ2-3, the V gene TRBV20-1; D gene uncertain. This CDR3 comprises 12 residues. CDR1 DFQATT and CDR2 SNEGSKA come from the germline V gene (reference sequence). The covered CDR3 bases are TGCAGTGCTAGAGATCTTGTAGAGACG. Its protein is CSARDLVET. The full-length CDR3 reads as CSARDLVETQYF.

Concerning this clone itself: The CDR3 goes on 3 residues after the read ends, and that part is filled in from the germline J gene. The chain carries TRBV18 and TRBJ1-2; 10 positions match TRBD1. V dropped 5 bases and J dropped 5; count of bases not matched to a gene: 5. This CDR3 region has 14 residues. Germline CDR1 and CDR2: KGHSH and LQKENI. CDR3: CASSNDRGHYGYTF. The sequenced CDR3 bases are TGTGCCAGCTCAAACGACAGGGGGCATTATGGC. The variable domain in full, completed from reference TRBV18 and TRBJ1-2, reads NAGVMQNPRHLVRRRGQEARLRCSPMKGHSHVYWYRQLPEEGLKFMVYLQKENIIDESGMPKERFSAEFPKEGPSILRIQQVVRGDSAAYFCASSNDRGHYGYTFGSGTRLTVV.

On this clone: The sequence runs out 3 residues before the end of the CDR3; the remainder is reconstructed from the germline J gene. The V call is TRBV5-1, the J call TRBJ2-7, with 7 positions matching TRBD1. The CDR3 runs to 15 residues. From germline, CDR1 is SGHRS and CDR2 YFSETQ. V was clipped by 1 base and J by 0 bases; unmatched bases: 4. The covered CDR3 bases are TGCGCCAGCAGCTTGCTTCCAGGGGGCTCCTACGAG. It is translated as CASSLLPGGSYE. The full CDR3 protein reads CASSLLPGGSYEQYF.

About this clone itself: The CDR3 goes on 3 residues after the read ends, and that part is filled in from the germline J gene. The gene calls are TRBV2 and TRBJ1-5, with TRBD1 as a possible D gene (5 bases). CDR1 is SNHLY and CDR2 is FYNNEI in the germline V gene. The CDR3 extends over 15 amino acids. Deletions cut 4 bases from V and 1 base from J, with 11 bases between. Here the CDR3 reads CASSGPGLSNQPQHF. Partial CDR3 DNA: TGTGCCAGCAGTGGACCGGGACTGAGCAATCAGCCC.

Concerning this clone itself: The sequence runs out 3 residues before the end of the CDR3; the remainder is reconstructed from the germline J gene. The V call is TRBV18, the J call TRBJ2-4; a weak D match, TRBD2 (6 bases). Germline V gives CDR1 KGHSH, CDR2 LQKENI. CDR3 size: 15 residues. The CDR3 sequence: CASSPEVGADYGQYF. CDR3 DNA (partial): TGTGCCAGCTCCCCAGAGGTGGGTGCGGACTATGGT.

Comments on this clone: Coverage ceases 3 residues before the CDR3 finishes, and the germline J gene fills in the end. V is TRBV29-1 and J is TRBJ2-5, with TRBD1 identical over 7 bases. Trimming took 1 base from V and 5 from J; bases not matched to a gene: 4. In germline, CDR1 is SQVTM, CDR2 ANQGSEA. The CDR3 consists of 13 residues. The chain's CDR3 is CSVEGQGLETQYF. CDR3 bases read: TGCAGCGTTGAAGGACAGGGCTTGGAGACC.

The DNA read from the CDR3 is TGCGCCAGCAGTTCTTCCAGCGGAGAGACC. Translated, it gives CASSSSSGET. The CDR3 in its entirety is CASSSSSGETQYF. The V call is TRBV5-1, the J call TRBJ2-5; a weak D match, TRBD2 (5 bases). Coverage ceases 3 residues before the CDR3 finishes, and the germline J gene fills in the end. Germline CDR1 SGHRS, CDR2 YFSETQ. The ends were cut back, 5 bases at V and 4 bases at J, with 12 bases in the middle. CDR3 length: 13 amino acids.

Comment on this clone: The read is 3 residues too short to cover the CDR3 end, so that end is filled in from the germline J gene. The chain links TRBV5-1 to TRBJ2-2; 10 nucleotides align to TRBD1. The germline CDR1 and CDR2 sequences are SGHRS and YFSETQ. J gave up 0 bases and V 6 bases, and 5 bases lay outside the gene matches. CDR3 length: 16 residues. The CDR3 loop reads CASKGQGSSNTGELFF. CDR3 DNA (partial): TGCGCCAGCAAGGGACAGGGGTCCTCGAACACCGGGGAG. The whole variable domain, remainder taken from reference TRBV5-1 and TRBJ2-2, is KAGVTQTPRYLIKTRGQQVTLSCSPISGHRSVSWYQQTPGQGLQFLFEYFSETQRNKGNFPGRFSGRQFSNSRSEMNVSTLELGDSALYLCASKGQGSSNTGELFFGEGSRLTVL.

The CDR3 DNA, read in part, is TGCGCCAGCAGCTTGGGTTTGCTACAGGGAAGCTGGAACACTGAA. This encodes CASSLGLLQGSWNTE. The CDR3 as a whole reads CASSLGLLQGSWNTEAFF. This chain joins TRBV5-1 and TRBJ1-1; tentative D call: TRBD1 (6 bases). The CDR3 end falls 3 residues outside the read, so it is completed with the germline J gene. The CDR3 spans 18 residues. Per the germline V gene, CDR1 is SGHRS and CDR2 is YFSETQ. Trimming took 0 bases from V and 1 from J, leaving 19 bases between them. Looking up the rest from reference TRBV5-1 and TRBJ1-1 gives the full variable domain: KAGVTQTPRYLIKTRGQQVTLSCSPISGHRSVSWYQQTPGQGLQFLFEYFSETQRNKGNFPGRFSGRQFSNSRSEMNVSTLELGDSALYLCASSLGLLQGSWNTEAFFGQGTRLTVV.

Regarding this clone: The read terminates 3 residues ahead of where the CDR3 ends, so the germline J gene completes it. The chain couples TRBV7-6 to TRBJ2-2; 7 bases are a match to TRBD1. V dropped 3 bases and J dropped 6; count of bases not matched to a gene: 10. This CDR3 is built from 16 residues. From germline, CDR1 is SGHVS and CDR2 FNYEAQ. Partial CDR3 DNA: TGTGCCAGCAGCTTTCTAAGACAGGGTATGGCCGGGGAG. Translated: CASSFLRQGMAGE. The CDR3 reads in full as CASSFLRQGMAGELFF.